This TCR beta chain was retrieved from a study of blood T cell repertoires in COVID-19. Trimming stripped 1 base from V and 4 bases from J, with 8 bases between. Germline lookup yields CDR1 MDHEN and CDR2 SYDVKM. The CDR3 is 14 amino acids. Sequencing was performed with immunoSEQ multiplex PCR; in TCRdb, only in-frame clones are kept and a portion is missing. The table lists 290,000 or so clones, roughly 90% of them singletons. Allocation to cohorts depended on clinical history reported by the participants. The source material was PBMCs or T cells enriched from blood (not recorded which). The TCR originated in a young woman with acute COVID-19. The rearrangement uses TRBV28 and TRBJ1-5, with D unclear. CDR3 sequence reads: CASSLLNRNQPQHF. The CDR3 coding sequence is TGTGCCAGCAGTTTATTAAACAGAAATCAGCCCCAGCATTTT.